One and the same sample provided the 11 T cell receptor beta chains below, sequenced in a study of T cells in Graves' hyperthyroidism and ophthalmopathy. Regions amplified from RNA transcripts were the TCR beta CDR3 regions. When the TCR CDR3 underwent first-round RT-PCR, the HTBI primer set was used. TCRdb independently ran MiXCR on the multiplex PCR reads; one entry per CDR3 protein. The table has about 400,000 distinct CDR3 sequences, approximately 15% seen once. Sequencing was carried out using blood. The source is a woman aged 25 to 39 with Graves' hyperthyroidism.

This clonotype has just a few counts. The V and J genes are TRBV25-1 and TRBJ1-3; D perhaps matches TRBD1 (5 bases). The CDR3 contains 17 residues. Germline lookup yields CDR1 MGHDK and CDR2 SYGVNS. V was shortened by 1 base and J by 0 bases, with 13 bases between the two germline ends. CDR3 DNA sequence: TGTGCCAGCAGTGAATTACTGGGGGGTAACTCTGGAAACACCATATATTTT. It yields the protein CASSELLGGNSGNTIYF.

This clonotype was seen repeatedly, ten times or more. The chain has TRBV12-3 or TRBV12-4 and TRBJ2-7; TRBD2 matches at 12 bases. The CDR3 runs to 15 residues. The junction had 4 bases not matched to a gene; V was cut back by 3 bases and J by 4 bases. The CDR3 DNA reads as TGTGCCAGCAGTTTCGCGGGACTAGCGGGTTACGAGCAGTACTTC. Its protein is CASSFAGLAGYEQYF.

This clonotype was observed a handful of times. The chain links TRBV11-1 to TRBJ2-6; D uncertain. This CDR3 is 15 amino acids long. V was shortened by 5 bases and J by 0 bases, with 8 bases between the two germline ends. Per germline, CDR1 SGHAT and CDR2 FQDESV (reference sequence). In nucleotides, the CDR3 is TGTGCCAGCAGCCGGGCATCCTCTGGGGCCAACGTCCTGACTTTC. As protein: CASSRASSGANVLTF.

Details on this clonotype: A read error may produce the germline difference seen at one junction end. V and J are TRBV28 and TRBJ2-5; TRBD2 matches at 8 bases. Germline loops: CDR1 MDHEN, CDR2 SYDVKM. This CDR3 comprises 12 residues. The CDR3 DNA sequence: TGTGCCAGCAGTTTGACTAGCGAAACCCATTACTTC. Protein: CASSLTSETHYF.

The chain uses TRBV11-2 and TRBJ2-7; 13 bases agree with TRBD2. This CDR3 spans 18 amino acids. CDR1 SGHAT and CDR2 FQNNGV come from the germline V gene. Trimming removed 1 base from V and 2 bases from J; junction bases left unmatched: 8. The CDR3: CASSLAGGLAGRAYEQYF. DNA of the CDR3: TGTGCCAGCAGCTTAGCCGGGGGACTAGCGGGGAGGGCCTACGAGCAGTACTTC.

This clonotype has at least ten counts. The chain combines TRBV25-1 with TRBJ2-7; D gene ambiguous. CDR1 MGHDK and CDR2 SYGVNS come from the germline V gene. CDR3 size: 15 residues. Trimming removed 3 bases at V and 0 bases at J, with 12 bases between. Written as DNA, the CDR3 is TGTGCCAGCAGTGAGGGTACGGTGGCCTCCTACGAGCAGTACTTC. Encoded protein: CASSEGTVASYEQYF.

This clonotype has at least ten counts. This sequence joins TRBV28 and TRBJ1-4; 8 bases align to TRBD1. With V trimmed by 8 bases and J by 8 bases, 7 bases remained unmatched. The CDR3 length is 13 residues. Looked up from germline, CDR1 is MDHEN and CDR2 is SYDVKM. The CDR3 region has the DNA TGTGCCAGCTTCCAGGGGGCAGGAGAAAAACTGTTTTTT. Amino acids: CASFQGAGEKLFF.

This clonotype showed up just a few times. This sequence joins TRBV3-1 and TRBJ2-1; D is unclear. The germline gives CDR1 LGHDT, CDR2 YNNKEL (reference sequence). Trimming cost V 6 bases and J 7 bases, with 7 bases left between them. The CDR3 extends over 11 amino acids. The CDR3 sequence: CASSQWNEQFF. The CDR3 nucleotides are TGTGCCAGCAGTCAGTGGAATGAGCAGTTCTTC.

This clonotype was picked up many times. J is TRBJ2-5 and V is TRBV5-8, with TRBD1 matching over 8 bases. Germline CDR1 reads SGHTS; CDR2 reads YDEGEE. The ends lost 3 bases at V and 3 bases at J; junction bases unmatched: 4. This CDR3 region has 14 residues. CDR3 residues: CASSSGQGKETQYF. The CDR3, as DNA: TGTGCCAGCAGCTCCGGACAGGGCAAAGAGACCCAGTACTTC.

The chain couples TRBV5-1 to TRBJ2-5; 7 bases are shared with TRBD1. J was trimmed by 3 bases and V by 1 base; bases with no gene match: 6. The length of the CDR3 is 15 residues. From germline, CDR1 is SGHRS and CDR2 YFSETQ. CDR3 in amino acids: CASSLTGEGKETQYF. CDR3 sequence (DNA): TGCGCCAGCAGCTTGACAGGGGAAGGTAAAGAGACCCAGTACTTC.

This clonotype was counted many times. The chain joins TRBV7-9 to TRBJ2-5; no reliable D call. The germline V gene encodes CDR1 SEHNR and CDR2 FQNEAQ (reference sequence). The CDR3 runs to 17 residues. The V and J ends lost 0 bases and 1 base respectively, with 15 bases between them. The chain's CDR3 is CASSLAGSQYTQETQYF. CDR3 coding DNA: TGTGCCAGCAGCTTAGCGGGCAGCCAATACACCCAAGAGACCCAGTACTTC.